A single sample is the source of the 12 T cell receptor beta chains below, sequenced in a study of blood T cell repertoires in COVID-19. Sequencing was performed with immunoSEQ multiplex PCR; in TCRdb, only in-frame clones are kept and a portion is missing. The sample carries about 270,000 clones, approximately 90% recorded once. Material: PBMCs or T cells enriched from blood (not recorded which). The receptors were sampled from a woman aged 30 to 39 with acute COVID-19.

The rearrangement joins TRBV5-4 to TRBJ1-2, with a weak D call TRBD1 (6 bases). The CDR3 loop spans 16 amino acids. Germline lookup yields CDR1 SGHNT and CDR2 YYREEE (reference sequence). V lost 5 bases, J lost 8 bases, and 25 bases lay in between. This CDR3 reads CASSWGGPGLEGGYTF. CDR3 nucleotides: TGTGCCAGCAGTTGGGGGGGCCCAGGGCTTGAAGGCGGCTACACCTTC.

The chain combines TRBV2 with TRBJ2-7, with a possible D match to TRBD2 (6 bases). The V gene's germline CDR1 is SNHLY and CDR2 FYNNEI. Trimming removed 0 bases at V and 3 bases at J, with 15 bases between. The CDR3 loop spans 16 amino acids. The CDR3 here is CASSEALGGTFYEQYF. Written as DNA, the CDR3 is TGTGCCAGCAGTGAAGCGCTTGGGGGGACCTTCTACGAGCAGTACTTC.

The CDR3 nucleotides read TGTGCCAGCAGCCCTACCGGACAGGGGATGATAGACTATGGCTACACCTTC. This codes for CASSPTGQGMIDYGYTF. This chain links TRBV5-6 with TRBJ1-2, with TRBD1 identical over 9 bases. CDR3 length: 17 amino acids. J was trimmed by 3 bases and V by 4 bases; bases with no gene match: 13. Looked up from germline, CDR1 is SGHDT and CDR2 is YYEEEE.

The CDR3 reads CASSFRDRDYNSPLHF. DNA of the CDR3: TGCGCCAGCAGCTTCCGGGACAGGGACTATAATTCACCCCTCCACTTT. The rearrangement uses TRBV5-1 and TRBJ1-6, with 9 positions matching TRBD1. Losses at the gene ends were 2 bases for V and 3 bases for J; bases not matched to a gene: 3. Per germline, CDR1 SGHRS and CDR2 YFSETQ. There are 16 residues in the CDR3.

J is TRBJ2-1 and V is TRBV7-9; 13 bases align to TRBD2. CDR1 SEHNR and CDR2 FQNEAQ come from the germline V gene (reference sequence). The CDR3 has 18 amino acids. Losses at the gene ends were 2 bases for V and 1 base for J; bases not matched to a gene: 5. As DNA, the CDR3 is TGTGCCAGCAGCTTACGACTAGCGGGAGGAAAATCCTACAATGAGCAGTTCTTC. Its translation is CASSLRLAGGKSYNEQFF.

The chain employs TRBV11-1 and TRBJ2-1, with 10 bases that match TRBD1. V shed 4 bases and J 14 bases; nucleotides not matched to a gene: 8. The CDR3 length is 13 residues. The germline CDR1 and CDR2 sequences are SGHAT and FQDESV (reference sequence). The CDR3 region is CASSSRDRGLEFF. The DNA for the CDR3 is TGTGCCAGCAGCTCCCGGGACAGGGGCCTGGAGTTCTTC.

V and J are TRBV28 and TRBJ2-4; TRBD2 aligns across 11 bases. V shed 1 base and J 8 bases; nucleotides not matched to a gene: 4. CDR3 length equals 15 residues. Germline V gene lookup returns CDR1 MDHEN and CDR2 SYDVKM. The CDR3 here is CASSLSTSGRYIQYF. The CDR3 DNA reads as TGTGCCAGCAGTTTATCAACTAGCGGGAGATACATTCAGTACTTC.

This sequence joins TRBV5-1 and TRBJ2-3, with TRBD1 identical over 8 bases. Germline V CDR1 and CDR2: SGHRS, YFSETQ. The trim removed 5 bases at V and 2 bases at J, leaving 7 bases unmatched. The length of the CDR3 is 15 residues. CDR3 loop: CASRRLGQDTDTQYF. The CDR3 coding sequence is TGCGCCAGCAGGAGGCTGGGACAGGACACAGATACGCAGTATTTT.

The CDR3 is CASLRDEKLFF. As DNA, the CDR3 is TGCGCCAGCCTAAGAGATGAAAAACTGTTTTTT. V usage is TRBV10-2 and J usage is TRBJ1-4; no clear D gene. Germline CDR1 is WSHSY and CDR2 is SAAADI. The ends were cut back, 8 bases at V and 6 bases at J, with 7 bases in the middle. This CDR3 has 11 residues.

The chain couples TRBV11-2 to TRBJ2-7; TRBD2 matches at 14 bases. V was pared by 2 bases and J by 3 bases, with 9 bases of the junction left unmatched. The CDR3 loop spans 18 amino acids. CDR1 SGHAT and CDR2 FQNNGV come from the germline V gene. The CDR3 DNA is TGTGCCAGCAGCTTACCGGGACTAGCGGGAGTCGTCGTCTACGAGCAGTACTTC. This sequence encodes CASSLPGLAGVVVYEQYF. The whole variable domain, filled in from reference TRBV11-2 and TRBJ2-7, reads EAGVAQSPRYKIIEKRQSVAFWCNPISGHATLYWYQQILGQGPKLLIQFQNNGVVDDSQLPKDRFSAERLKGVDSTLKIQPAKLEDSAVYLCASSLPGLAGVVVYEQYFGPGTRLTVT.

The genes are TRBV27 and TRBJ1-5; tentatively, D is TRBD1 (6 bases). The CDR3 is 14 amino acids. Germline CDR1 reads MNHEY; CDR2 reads SMNVEV (reference sequence). Trimming pared 6 bases from V and 1 base from J, leaving 10 bases between. The CDR3 DNA is TGTGCCAGCAGGGCCAGGGGAAGCAATCAGCCCCAGCATTTT. This gives the protein CASRARGSNQPQHF.

This rearrangement joins TRBV4-1 to TRBJ2-7; 10 bases line up with TRBD2. This CDR3 region has 16 residues. V lost 3 bases to trimming and J lost 0 bases; unmatched junction nucleotides: 5. Looked up from germline, CDR1 is MGHRA and CDR2 is YSYEKL. The CDR3 DNA reads TGCGCCAGCAGCCAGACTAGCGGGCCAAGCTCCTACGAGCAGTACTTC. This encodes CASSQTSGPSSYEQYF.